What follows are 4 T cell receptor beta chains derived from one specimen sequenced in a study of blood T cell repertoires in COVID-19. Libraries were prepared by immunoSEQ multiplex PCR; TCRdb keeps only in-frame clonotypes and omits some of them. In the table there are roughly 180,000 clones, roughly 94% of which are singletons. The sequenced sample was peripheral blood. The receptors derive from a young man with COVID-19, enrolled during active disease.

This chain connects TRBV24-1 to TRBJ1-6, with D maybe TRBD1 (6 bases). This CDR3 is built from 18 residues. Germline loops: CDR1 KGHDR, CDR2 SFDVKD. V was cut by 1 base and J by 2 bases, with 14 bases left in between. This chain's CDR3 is CATSDFRAGDPYNSPLHF. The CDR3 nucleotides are TGTGCCACCAGTGATTTTAGGGCAGGGGATCCCTATAATTCACCCCTCCACTTT.

The CDR3 loop is CASSPDRAGNTIYF. The CDR3 DNA is TGTGCCAGCTCACCAGACAGGGCTGGAAACACCATATATTTT. J is TRBJ1-3 and V is TRBV18; TRBD1 agrees at 7 bases. J was trimmed by 2 bases and V by 2 bases; bases with no gene match: 0. There are 14 residues in the CDR3. Per the germline V gene, CDR1 is KGHSH and CDR2 is LQKENI.

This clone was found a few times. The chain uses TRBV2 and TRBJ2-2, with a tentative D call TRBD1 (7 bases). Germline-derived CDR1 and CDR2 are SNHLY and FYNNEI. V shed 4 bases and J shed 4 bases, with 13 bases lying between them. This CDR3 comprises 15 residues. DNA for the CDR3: TGTGCCAGCAGTGTAGGGCAGGGGGGCACCGGGGAGCTGTTTTTT. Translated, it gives CASSVGQGGTGELFF.

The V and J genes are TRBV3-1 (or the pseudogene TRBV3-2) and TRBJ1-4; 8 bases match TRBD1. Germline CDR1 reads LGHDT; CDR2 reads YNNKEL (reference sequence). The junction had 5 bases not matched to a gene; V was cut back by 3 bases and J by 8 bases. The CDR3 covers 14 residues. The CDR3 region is CASSHIRGQEKLFF. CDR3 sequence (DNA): TGTGCCAGCAGCCATATCAGGGGGCAGGAAAAACTGTTTTTT.